This T cell receptor (beta chain) was captured in a study of beta chain features in type 1 diabetes. Germline V gene data show CDR1 as ENHRY and CDR2 as SYGVKD. The junction had 1 base not matched to a gene; V was cut back by 3 bases and J by 3 bases. The CDR3 consists of 13 residues. Study-level results: Patients and controls would share equally any PCR tilt toward shorter templates. When VDJ junctions were examined, type 1 diabetes patients showed fewer insertions and more deletions.

Sorting of CD4+ naive, central memory, regulatory and stem cell-like memory cells was performed via CD45RO/CCR7/CD25/CD127/CD95/CD27. On this clone itself: Its target is not known.

Isolated RNA was reverse transcribed in full, so expressed TCRB transcripts were sequenced. Here immunoSEQ multiplex PCR was the method, and the copy in TCRdb shows in-frame clones only, minus some. The data show 400,000 to 600,000 clones, approximately 28% seen once. This sequence was found in a man aged 18 to 30 in good health. The rearrangement links TRBV10-3 to TRBJ2-7; 8 bases fit TRBD2. Sequencing was performed on naive CD4+ T cells from blood. DNA of the CDR3: TGTGCCATCAGTGAAACTAGCGGCTACGAGCAGTACTTC. This sequence encodes CAISETSGYEQYF.